A single sample is the source of the 14 T cell receptor beta chains below, sequenced in a study of PD-L1 blockade in urothelial cancer. Produced via immunoSEQ multiplex PCR; TCRdb's table is partial and in-frame only. Here the sample spans just under 45,000 clones, 88% being singletons. The source was PBMCs, collected around atezolizumab (anti-PD-L1) treatment. The receptors were sampled from a woman aged 55-70 years with urothelial cancer.

This chain joins TRBV7-3 and TRBJ2-3, with D maybe TRBD2 (7 bases). This CDR3 contains 16 residues. Germline CDR1 reads SGHTA; CDR2 reads FQGTGA. Trimming left V 4 bases short and J 1 base short, with 15 bases between. In nucleotides, the CDR3 is TGTGCCAGCAGCTCATTCGCGGGGGCCGGCACAGATACGCAGTATTTT. This encodes CASSSFAGAGTDTQYF.

This clone was picked up one time. V and J are TRBV7-6 and TRBJ1-1; 8 nucleotides line up with TRBD1. This CDR3 has 14 residues. The ends lost 5 bases at V and 1 base at J; junction bases unmatched: 3. Germline lookup yields CDR1 SGHVS and CDR2 FNYEAQ. DNA of the CDR3: TGTGCCAGCAGCCTCAGGGGGCAGAACACTGAAGCTTTCTTT. Translation gives CASSLRGQNTEAFF.

The CDR3 spells CASSDGTLVYGYTF. As DNA, the CDR3 is TGCGCCAGCAGCGATGGGACTCTCGTCTATGGCTACACCTTC. This chain joins TRBV5-1 and TRBJ1-2; maybe TRBD1 (5 bases). The CDR3 totals 14 residues. CDR1 SGHRS and CDR2 YFSETQ come from the germline V gene. The V end was cut by 4 bases, the J end by 4 bases, with 14 bases between.

This clone was observed a handful of times. This chain connects TRBV6-5 to TRBJ1-2, with D hard to call. Germline CDR1 and CDR2: MNHEY and SVGAGI. The CDR3 has 16 residues. Trimming left V 0 bases short and J 0 bases short, with 11 bases between. The CDR3 region is CASSYSTEMTNYGYTF. CDR3 nucleotides: TGTGCCAGCAGTTACTCGACGGAGATGACTAACTATGGCTACACCTTC.

This chain joins TRBV7-8 and TRBJ1-2, with D perhaps matching TRBD1 (6 bases). The V gene's germline CDR1 is SGHVS and CDR2 FQNEAQ. Trimming left V 1 base short and J 4 bases short, with 19 bases between. This CDR3 contains 17 residues. The CDR3 region is CASSLGLPTGSTYGYTF. In nucleotides, the CDR3 is TGTGCCAGCAGCTTAGGTCTCCCTACAGGGAGTACCTATGGCTACACCTTC.

The chain joins TRBV18 to TRBJ2-3; 8 bases match TRBD1. Germline CDR1 KGHSH, CDR2 LQKENI. The CDR3 sequence is 16 residues long. V shed 1 base, J shed 2 bases, and the junction held 5 bases outside the gene matches. CDR3 DNA sequence: TGTGCCAGCTCACCACTTAGGACAGGGTCCACAGATACGCAGTATTTT. This gives the protein CASSPLRTGSTDTQYF.

Written as DNA, the CDR3 is TGTGCCAGCAGCTCCTTGGCAGGCGGGAACTATGGCTACACCTTC. It specifies CASSSLAGGNYGYTF. This rearrangement joins TRBV5-8 to TRBJ1-2; D is unclear. Trimming removed 3 bases at V and 2 bases at J, with 14 bases between. The CDR3 spans 15 residues. Germline V gene sequence: CDR1 SGHTS, CDR2 YDEGEE.

The J gene is TRBJ2-2, the V gene TRBV6-5; 9 bases are shared with TRBD1. V shed 6 bases, J shed 6 bases, and the junction held 8 bases outside the gene matches. The CDR3 contains 15 residues. Germline V gene data show CDR1 as MNHEY and CDR2 as SVGAGI. The CDR3 DNA reads as TGTGCCAGCAGGCTCGGACAGGGGAAGTCCGGGGAGCTGTTTTTT. Its protein product is CASRLGQGKSGELFF.

The rearrangement links TRBV5-1 to TRBJ2-7; TRBD1 matches 8 bases. The germline gives CDR1 SGHRS, CDR2 YFSETQ. V shed 2 bases, J shed 5 bases, and the junction held 9 bases outside the gene matches. The length of the CDR3 is 15 residues. CDR3 residues: CASSFWGQEFDEQYF. The CDR3 coding sequence is TGCGCCAGCAGCTTTTGGGGACAGGAATTTGACGAGCAGTACTTC.

This clone appeared a few times. The V gene is TRBV4-2, the J gene TRBJ1-1; 9 bases map to TRBD1. The V gene's germline CDR1 is LGHNA and CDR2 YNFKEQ. This CDR3 has 16 residues. Germline trimming cut 0 bases from V and 3 bases from J; bases unmatched to any gene: 5. The CDR3 here is CASSQEDRGRDTEAFF. The CDR3 DNA follows: TGTGCCAGCAGCCAAGAAGACAGGGGGAGAGACACTGAAGCTTTCTTT.

The count of this clone is one. The V call is TRBV29-1, the J call TRBJ2-1; TRBD2 might be the D (5 bases). The V end was cut by 5 bases, the J end by 4 bases, with 15 bases between. The CDR3 runs 14 residues. Germline CDR1 and CDR2: SQVTM and ANQGSEA. Here the CDR3 reads CSVLGQRVYNEQFF. The CDR3 DNA reads TGCAGCGTTTTGGGTCAGAGGGTATACAATGAGCAGTTCTTC.

The chain has TRBV19 and TRBJ2-6, with 8 positions matching TRBD1. The CDR3 is made up of 15 amino acids. The germline gives CDR1 LNHDA, CDR2 SQIVND (reference sequence). Trimming removed 6 bases from V and 1 base from J; junction bases left unmatched: 2. CDR3 in amino acids: CASSNRGSGANVLTF. The DNA for the CDR3 is TGTGCCAGTAGCAACAGGGGGTCTGGGGCCAACGTCCTGACTTTC.

The chain uses TRBV7-9 and TRBJ2-3, with 9 bases aligning to TRBD1. The germline CDR1 and CDR2 sequences are SEHNR and FQNEAQ (reference sequence). Germline trimming cut 3 bases from V and 3 bases from J; bases unmatched to any gene: 7. The CDR3 contains 16 residues. Here the CDR3 DNA reads TGTGCCAGCAGCTTGTTCCGGGACAGGGTAACAGATACGCAGTATTTT. Protein: CASSLFRDRVTDTQYF.

This clone has only a few counts. The chain has TRBV15 and TRBJ2-5, with 11 bases that match TRBD2. The CDR3 sequence is 15 residues long. The J segment lost 1 base and the V segment lost 6 bases, leaving 4 bases of the junction unmatched. The V gene's germline CDR1 is LNHNV and CDR2 YYDKDF (reference sequence). The CDR3 DNA follows: TGTGCCACCAGGCCCGGACTAGCGGGCCAAGAGACCCAGTACTTC. Translation: CATRPGLAGQETQYF.